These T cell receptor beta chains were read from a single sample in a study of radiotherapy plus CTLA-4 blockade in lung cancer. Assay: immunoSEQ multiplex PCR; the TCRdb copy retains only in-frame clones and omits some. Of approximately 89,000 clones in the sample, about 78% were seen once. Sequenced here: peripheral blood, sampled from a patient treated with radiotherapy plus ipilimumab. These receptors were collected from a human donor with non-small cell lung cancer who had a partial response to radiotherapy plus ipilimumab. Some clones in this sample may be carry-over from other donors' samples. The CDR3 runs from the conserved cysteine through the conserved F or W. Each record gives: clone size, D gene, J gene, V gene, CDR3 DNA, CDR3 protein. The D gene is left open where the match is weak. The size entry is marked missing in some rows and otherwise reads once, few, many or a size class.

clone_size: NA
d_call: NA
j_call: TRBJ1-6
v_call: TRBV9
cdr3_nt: TGTGCCAGCAGCCCCGGGGCGGGGGGCCCTCCGTCACCCCTCCACTTT
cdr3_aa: CASSPGAGGPPSPLHF

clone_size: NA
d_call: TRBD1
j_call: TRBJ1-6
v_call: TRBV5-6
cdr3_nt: TGTGCCAGCAGCCCCCCGACAGGGGAGAGAAGTTCACCCCTCCACTTT
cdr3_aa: CASSPPTGERSSPLHF

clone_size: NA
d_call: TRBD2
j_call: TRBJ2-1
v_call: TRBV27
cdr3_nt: TGTGCCAGCAGTTTGGGGGGGAGCCCTTCTTACAATGAGCAGTTCTTC
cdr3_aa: CASSLGGSPSYNEQFF

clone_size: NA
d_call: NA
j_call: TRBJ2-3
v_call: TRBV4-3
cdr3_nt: TGCGCCAGCAGGGAGGGGAGGGGGTGGACTTTCAAGGGAGATACGCAGTATTTT
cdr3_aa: CASREGRGWTFKGDTQYF

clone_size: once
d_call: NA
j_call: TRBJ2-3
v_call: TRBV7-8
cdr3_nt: TGTGCCAGCAGCTTAGCTGTGCTCCCGGGACTGGACACAGATACGCAGTATTTT
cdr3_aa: CASSLAVLPGLDTDTQYF

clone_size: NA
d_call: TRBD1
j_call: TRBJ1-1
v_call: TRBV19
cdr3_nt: TGTGCCAGTAGTACCCTCAAGGGGGCGGGAAGCACTGAAGCTTTCTTT
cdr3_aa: CASSTLKGAGSTEAFF

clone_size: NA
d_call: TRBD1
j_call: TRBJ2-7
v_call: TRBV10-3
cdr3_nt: TGTGCCATCAGAAACCCGGGACAGGCCTACGAGCAGTACTTC
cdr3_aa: CAIRNPGQAYEQYF

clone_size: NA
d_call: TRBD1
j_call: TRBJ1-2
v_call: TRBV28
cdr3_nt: TGTGCCAGTAGAGGACAGGGTGGTAGTTATGGCTACACCTTC
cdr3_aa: CASRGQGGSYGYTF

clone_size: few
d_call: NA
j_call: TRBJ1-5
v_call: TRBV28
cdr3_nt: TGTGCCAGCGGTGCAGGGCTCAATCAGCCCCAGCATTTT
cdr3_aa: CASGAGLNQPQHF

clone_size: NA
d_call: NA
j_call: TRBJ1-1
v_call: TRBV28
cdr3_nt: TGTGCCAGCAGAAGGGATCTTGGAGGGACCACTGAAGCTTTCTTT
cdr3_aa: CASRRDLGGTTEAFF

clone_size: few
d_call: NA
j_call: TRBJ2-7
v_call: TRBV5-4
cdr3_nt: TGTGCCAGCAGCACTCGAAGCGCCCAGCAGTACTTC
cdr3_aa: CASSTRSAQQYF

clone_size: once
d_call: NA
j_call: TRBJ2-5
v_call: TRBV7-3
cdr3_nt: TGTGCCAGCAGCTTAACGAAGATCCCCTCTAACAGGACAGCTGGCAGGGAGACCCAGTACTTC
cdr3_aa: CASSLTKIPSNRTAGRETQYF

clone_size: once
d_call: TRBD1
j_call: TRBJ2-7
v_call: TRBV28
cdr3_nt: TGTGCCAGCAGTAACAGGGGGAAGGGGTACGAGCAGTACTTC
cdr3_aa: CASSNRGKGYEQYF

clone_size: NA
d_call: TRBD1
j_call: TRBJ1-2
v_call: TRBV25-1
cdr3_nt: TGTGCCAGCAGTGAGCCACAGGGGACCTATGGCTACACCTTC
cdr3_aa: CASSEPQGTYGYTF

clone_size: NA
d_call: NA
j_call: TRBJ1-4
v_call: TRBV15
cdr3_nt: TGTGCCACCAGCACGGAACGACGGGCAACTAATGAAAAACTGTTTTTT
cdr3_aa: CATSTERRATNEKLFF

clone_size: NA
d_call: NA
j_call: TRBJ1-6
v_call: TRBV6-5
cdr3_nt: TGTGCCAGCAACACAGGGAACTATAATTCACCCCTCCACTTT
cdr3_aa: CASNTGNYNSPLHF

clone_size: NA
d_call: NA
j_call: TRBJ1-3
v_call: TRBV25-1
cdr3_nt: TGTGCCAGCAGTGACGTACTCTCTGGAAACACCATATATTTT
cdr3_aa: CASSDVLSGNTIYF

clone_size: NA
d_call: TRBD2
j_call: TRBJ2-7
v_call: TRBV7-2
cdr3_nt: TGTGCCAGCAGCTTACCCGGACTAGCGGGTTCTCGGCAGTACTTC
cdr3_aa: CASSLPGLAGSRQYF

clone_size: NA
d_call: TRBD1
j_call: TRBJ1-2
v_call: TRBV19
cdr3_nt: TGTGCCAGTAGTATACGCAGGTACAGGGGACTTCGCTACACCTTC
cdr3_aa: CASSIRRYRGLRYTF

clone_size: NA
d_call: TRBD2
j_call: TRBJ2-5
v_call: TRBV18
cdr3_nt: TGTGCCAGCTCAATCGGACTAGCGGAAGAGACCCAGTACTTC
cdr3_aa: CASSIGLAEETQYF

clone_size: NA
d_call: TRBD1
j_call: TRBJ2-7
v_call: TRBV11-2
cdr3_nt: TGTGCCAGCAGCCCCAGGTGGATCCCGGGACAGGCTAAATCGTACGAGCAGTACTTC
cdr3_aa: CASSPRWIPGQAKSYEQYF

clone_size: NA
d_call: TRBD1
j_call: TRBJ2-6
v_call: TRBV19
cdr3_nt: TGTGCCAGTAGTAGCATGGGGGACAGGGTTCGCTCTGGGGCCAACGTCCTGACTTTC
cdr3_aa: CASSSMGDRVRSGANVLTF

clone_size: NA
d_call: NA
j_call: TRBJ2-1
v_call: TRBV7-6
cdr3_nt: TGTGCCAGCAGCTTTCTGGGGAGCTCCTACAATGAGCAGTTCTTC
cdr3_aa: CASSFLGSSYNEQFF

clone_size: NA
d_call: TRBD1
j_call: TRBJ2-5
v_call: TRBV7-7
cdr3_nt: TGTGCCAGCAGCTTGGACAGGCTCCAAGAGACCCAGTACTTC
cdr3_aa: CASSLDRLQETQYF

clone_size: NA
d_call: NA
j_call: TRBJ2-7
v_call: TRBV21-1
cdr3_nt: TGTGCCAGCAGCAAAGGAGCAGGTCTCTACGAGCAGTACTTC
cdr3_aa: CASSKGAGLYEQYF

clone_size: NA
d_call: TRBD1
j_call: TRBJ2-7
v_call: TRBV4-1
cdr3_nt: TGCGCCAGCAGCCAAGGCTGGGACAGGGTCTACGAGCAGTACTTC
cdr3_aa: CASSQGWDRVYEQYF

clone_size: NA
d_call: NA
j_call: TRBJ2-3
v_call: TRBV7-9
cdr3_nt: TGTGCCAGCAGCCATACTAGAACTTTGACTACAGATACGCAGTATTTT
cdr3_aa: CASSHTRTLTTDTQYF

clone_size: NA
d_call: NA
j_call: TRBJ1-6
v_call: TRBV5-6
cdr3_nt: TGTGCCAGCAGCGCGGGGACTGCGTATAATTCACCCCTCCACTTT
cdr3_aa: CASSAGTAYNSPLHF

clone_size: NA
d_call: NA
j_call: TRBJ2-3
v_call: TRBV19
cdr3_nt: TGTGCCAGTAGTATAACGGGGGGCCTTGATACGCAGTATTTT
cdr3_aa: CASSITGGLDTQYF

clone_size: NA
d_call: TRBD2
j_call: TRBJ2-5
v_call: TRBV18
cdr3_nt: TGTGCCAGCTCACCGGGACTAGCGGGGGGGCTGAAGACCCAGTACTTC
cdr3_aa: CASSPGLAGGLKTQYF

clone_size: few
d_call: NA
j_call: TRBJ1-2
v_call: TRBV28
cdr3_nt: TGTGCCAGCAGTTTCGATACAGGTCAGCATGGCTACACCTTC
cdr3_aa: CASSFDTGQHGYTF

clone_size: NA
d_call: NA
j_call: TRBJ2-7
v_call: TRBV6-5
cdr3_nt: TGTGCCAGCAGTCCCCCCCAGGGTCACGAGCAGTACTTC
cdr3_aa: CASSPPQGHEQYF

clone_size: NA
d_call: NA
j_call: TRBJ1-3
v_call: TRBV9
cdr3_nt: TGTGCCAGCAGCGTAGACTTTATGTCGTCGCGAAACACCATATATTTT
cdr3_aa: CASSVDFMSSRNTIYF

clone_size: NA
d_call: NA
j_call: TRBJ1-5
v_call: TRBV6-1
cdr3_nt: TGTGCCAGCAGTGAGGGCCGTATGGCGGGCTCTAGCAATCAGCCCCAGCATTTT
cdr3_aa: CASSEGRMAGSSNQPQHF

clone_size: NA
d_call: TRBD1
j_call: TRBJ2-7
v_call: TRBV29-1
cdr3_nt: TGCAGCGTACAGGGGGCCTACGAGCAGTACTTC
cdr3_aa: CSVQGAYEQYF

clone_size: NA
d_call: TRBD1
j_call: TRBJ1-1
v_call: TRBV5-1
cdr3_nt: TGCGCCAGCAGCTTGATGGGACAGGGGTGGACTGAAGCTTTCTTT
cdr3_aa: CASSLMGQGWTEAFF

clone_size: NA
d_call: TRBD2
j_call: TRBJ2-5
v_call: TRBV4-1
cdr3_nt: TGCGCCAGCAGCCAAGGTCTTCAGCGGGGGTTGGAGACCCAGTACTTC
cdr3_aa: CASSQGLQRGLETQYF

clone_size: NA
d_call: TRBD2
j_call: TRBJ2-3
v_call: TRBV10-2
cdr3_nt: TGCGCCAGCAGTGAGTCCACGGGACTAGGCGGGTATACGCAGTATTTT
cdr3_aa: CASSESTGLGGYTQYF

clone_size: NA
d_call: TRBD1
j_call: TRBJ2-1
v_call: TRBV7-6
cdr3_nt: TGTGCCAGCAGCTCCGGACAGGGGGCTTACCATGAGCAGTTCTTC
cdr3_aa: CASSSGQGAYHEQFF

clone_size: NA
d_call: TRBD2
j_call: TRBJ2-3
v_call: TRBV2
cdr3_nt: TGTGCCAGCAGACTCGGACTAGCGGGCACAGATACGCAGTATTTT
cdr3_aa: CASRLGLAGTDTQYF

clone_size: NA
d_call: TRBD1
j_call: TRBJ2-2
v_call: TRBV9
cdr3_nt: TGTGCCAGCAGCGAGGGACAGTTCGCGAACACCGGGGAGCTGTTTTTT
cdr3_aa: CASSEGQFANTGELFF

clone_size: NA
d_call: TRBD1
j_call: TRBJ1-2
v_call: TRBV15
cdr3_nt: TGTGCCACCAGCAGAGGACAGGGGGAGAACTATGGCTACACCTTC
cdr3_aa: CATSRGQGENYGYTF

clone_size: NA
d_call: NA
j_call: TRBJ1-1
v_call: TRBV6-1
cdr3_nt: TGTGCCAGCAAAGAAGGGGTAGTGAACACTGAAGCTTTCTTT
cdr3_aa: CASKEGVVNTEAFF

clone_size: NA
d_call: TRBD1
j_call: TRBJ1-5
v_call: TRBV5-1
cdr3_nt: TGCGCCAGCAGCGCCGGGGACAGGGGAGGGGGAGGCAATCAGCCCCAGCATTTT
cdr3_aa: CASSAGDRGGGGNQPQHF

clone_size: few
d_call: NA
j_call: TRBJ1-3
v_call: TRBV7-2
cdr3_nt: TGTGCCAGCAGCACACAGGGTTCCTACTCTGGAAACACCATATATTTT
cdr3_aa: CASSTQGSYSGNTIYF

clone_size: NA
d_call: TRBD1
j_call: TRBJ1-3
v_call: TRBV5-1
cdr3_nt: TGCGCCAGCAGCTCCGGACAGGGAAGGTTAAAAGCTGGAAACACCATATATTTT
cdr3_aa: CASSSGQGRLKAGNTIYF

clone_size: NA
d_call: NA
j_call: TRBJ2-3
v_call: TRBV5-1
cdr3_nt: TGCGCCAGCAGCCCGAGGACAGTCGACACAGATACGCAGTATTTT
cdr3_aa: CASSPRTVDTDTQYF

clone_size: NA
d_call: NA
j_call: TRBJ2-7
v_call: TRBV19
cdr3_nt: TGTGCCAGTAGTATAAGCGCCGAATCCTACGAGCAGTACTTC
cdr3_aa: CASSISAESYEQYF

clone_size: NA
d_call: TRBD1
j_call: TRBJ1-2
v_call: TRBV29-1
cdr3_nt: TGCAGCACGGGACAGGTTCATGGCTACACCTTC
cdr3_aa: CSTGQVHGYTF